This T cell receptor beta chain was captured in a study of blood T cell repertoires in COVID-19. Overall study: Spain, Italy and the United States supplied samples that represented acute and convalescent COVID-19. From T cells, B-cell-depleted T cells, or PBMCs came the material, which was cDNA or gDNA.

Original analysis: Estimated nucleated cell counts came from reference gene primer amplification. Profiled with immunoSEQ multiplex PCR; TCRdb holds only in-frame clones, not every one. For V, J and clone size, that table is used; D and trimming come from the DNA. The table includes some 100,000 clones, approximately 86% detected once. CDR3 size: 16 residues. Per the germline V gene, CDR1 is SGHDN and CDR2 is FVKESK. The germline V and J ends were trimmed by 0 bases and 2 bases, with 14 bases remaining between them. The receptor was derived from a middle-aged man with acute or convalescent COVID-19. Sequencing was performed on peripheral blood. The rearrangement joins TRBV14 to TRBJ2-7; TRBD1 is a possible D gene (6 bases). The CDR3 DNA reads TGTGCCAGCAGCCAAGACTCCCTAACAGGGACCTACGAGCAGTACTTC. It encodes CASSQDSLTGTYEQYF. Full variable domain (missing parts from reference TRBV14 and TRBJ2-7): EAGVTQFPSHSVIEKGQTVTLRCDPISGHDNLYWYRRVMGKEIKFLLHFVKESKQDESGMPNNRFLAERTGGTYSTLKVQPAELEDSGVYFCASSQDSLTGTYEQYFGPGTRLTVT.